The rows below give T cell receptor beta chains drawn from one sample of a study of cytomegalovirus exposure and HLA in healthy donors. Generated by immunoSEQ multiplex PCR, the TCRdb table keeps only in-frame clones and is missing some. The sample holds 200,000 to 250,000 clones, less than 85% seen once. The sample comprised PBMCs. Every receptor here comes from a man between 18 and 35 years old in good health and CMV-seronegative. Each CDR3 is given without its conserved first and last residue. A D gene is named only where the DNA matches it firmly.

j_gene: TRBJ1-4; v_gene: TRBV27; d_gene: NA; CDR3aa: ASSPPGGEKLF
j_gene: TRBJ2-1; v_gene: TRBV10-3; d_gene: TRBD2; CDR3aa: AIRQGLADDNEQF
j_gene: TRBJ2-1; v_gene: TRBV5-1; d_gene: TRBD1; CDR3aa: ASSLTSLGTDYNEQF
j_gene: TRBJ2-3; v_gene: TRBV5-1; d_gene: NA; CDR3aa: ASTKSVSDTQY
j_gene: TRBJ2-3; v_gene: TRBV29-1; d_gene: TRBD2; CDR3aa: SVALRGTSGTDTQY
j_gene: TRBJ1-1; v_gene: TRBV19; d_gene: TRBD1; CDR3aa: ASSQRQGGNTEAF
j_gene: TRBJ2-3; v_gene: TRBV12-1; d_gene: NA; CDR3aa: ASSYRDRSTDTQY
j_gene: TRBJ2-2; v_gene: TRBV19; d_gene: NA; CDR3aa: ASRLGRSNTGELF
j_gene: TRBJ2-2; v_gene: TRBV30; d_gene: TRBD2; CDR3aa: AWTTGGGTGELF
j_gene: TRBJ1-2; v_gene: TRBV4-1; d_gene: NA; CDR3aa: ASSHVDGGDYGYT
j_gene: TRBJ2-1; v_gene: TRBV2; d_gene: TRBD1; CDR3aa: ASIIGPDRGGGYNEQF
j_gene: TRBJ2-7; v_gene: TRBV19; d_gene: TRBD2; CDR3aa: ASAVVAGPYEQY
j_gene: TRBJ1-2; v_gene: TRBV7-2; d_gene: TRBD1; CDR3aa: ASSLFRDSGYGYT
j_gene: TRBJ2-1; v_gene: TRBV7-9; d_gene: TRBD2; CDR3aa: ASSNKAGAGNEQF
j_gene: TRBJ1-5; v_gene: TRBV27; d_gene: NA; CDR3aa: ASSLFGPYSNQPQH
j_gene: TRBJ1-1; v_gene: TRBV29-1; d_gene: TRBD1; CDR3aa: SDHQGAEAF
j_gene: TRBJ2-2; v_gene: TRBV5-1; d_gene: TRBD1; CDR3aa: ASRVPGTGGVGELF
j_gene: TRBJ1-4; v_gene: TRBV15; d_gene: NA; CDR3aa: ATSREAGEGKLF
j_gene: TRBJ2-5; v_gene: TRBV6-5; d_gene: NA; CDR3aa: ASTGGFQETQY
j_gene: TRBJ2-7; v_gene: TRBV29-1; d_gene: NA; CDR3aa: SAREEEEQY
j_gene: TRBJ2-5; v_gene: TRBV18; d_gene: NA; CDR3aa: ASSLRQQETQY
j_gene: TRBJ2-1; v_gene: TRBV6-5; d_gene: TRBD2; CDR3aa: ATERLAGTKNEQF
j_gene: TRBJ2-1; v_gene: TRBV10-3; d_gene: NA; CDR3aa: AISEKPNAYNEQF
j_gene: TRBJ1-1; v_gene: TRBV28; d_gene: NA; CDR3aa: ASKGWGTEAF
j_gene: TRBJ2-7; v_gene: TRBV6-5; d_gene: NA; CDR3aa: ASSRNPTELYEQY
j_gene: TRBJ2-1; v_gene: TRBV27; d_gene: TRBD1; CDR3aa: ASSLGQGPNEQF
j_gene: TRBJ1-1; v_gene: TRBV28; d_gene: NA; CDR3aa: ASSLWGGGNTEAF
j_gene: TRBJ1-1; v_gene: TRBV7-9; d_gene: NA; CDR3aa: ASSFPSTEAL
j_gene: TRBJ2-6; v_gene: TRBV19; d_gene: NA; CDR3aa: ASSTGSGANVLT
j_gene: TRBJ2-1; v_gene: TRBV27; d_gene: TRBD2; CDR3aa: ASNGLARPGEQF
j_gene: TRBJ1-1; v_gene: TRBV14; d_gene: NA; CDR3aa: ASSADRTFEAF
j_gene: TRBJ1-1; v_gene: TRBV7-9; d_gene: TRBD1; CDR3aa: ASSRGTASVNTEAF